The present T cell receptor (beta chain) was sequenced within a study of cytomegalovirus exposure and HLA in healthy donors. 60 Vbeta and 13 Jbeta primers were used in PCR. Generated by immunoSEQ multiplex PCR, the TCRdb table keeps only in-frame clones and is missing some. Of about 110,000 clones listed, over 65% are singletons. Regarding the study as a whole: Analyses of presence and absence presupposed an approximately uniform sequencing depth across donors. A later examination showed that TCR association rates differed by HLA locus, with DRB1 most and HLA-C fewest.

The CDR3 consists of 13 residues. V dropped 2 bases and J dropped 5 bases, with 9 bases sitting between them. Per germline, CDR1 WNHNN and CDR2 SYGVQD (reference sequence). The table lists this clone with a count of one. Its antigen remains unknown. The specimen sequenced was PBMCs. The J gene is TRBJ1-1, the V gene TRBV10-1; the D gene is possibly TRBD1 (6 bases). This receptor was identified in a man aged 40-49 years in good health and CMV-seropositive. Written as DNA, the CDR3 is TGCGCCAGCAGTGAGACAGGGTTTACTGAAGCTTTCTTT. It is translated as CASSETGFTEAFF.